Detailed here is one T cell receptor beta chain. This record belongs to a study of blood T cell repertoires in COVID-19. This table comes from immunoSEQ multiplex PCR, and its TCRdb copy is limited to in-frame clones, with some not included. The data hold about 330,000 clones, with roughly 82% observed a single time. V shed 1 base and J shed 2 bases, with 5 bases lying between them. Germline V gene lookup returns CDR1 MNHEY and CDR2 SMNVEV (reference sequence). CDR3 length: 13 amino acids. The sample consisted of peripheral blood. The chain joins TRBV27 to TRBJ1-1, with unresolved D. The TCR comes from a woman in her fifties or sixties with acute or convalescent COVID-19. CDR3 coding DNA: TGTGCCAGCAGTTTATTCATTAACACTGAAGCTTTCTTT. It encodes CASSLFINTEAFF.